The clone carrying this TCR beta chain appeared a single time. Original data processing: Reference gene primer amplification yielded estimated nucleated cell counts. Data came from immunoSEQ multiplex PCR; TCRdb stores just in-frame clones and leaves some out. From that table come the V and J calls and clone size; the DNA was used to work out D and trimming. Of about 130,000 clones listed, roughly 90% are singletons. Germline CDR1 LNHDA, CDR2 SQIVND (reference sequence). V was cut by 3 bases and J by 2 bases, with 16 bases left in between. The CDR3 is made up of 16 amino acids. This specimen comes from a study of blood T cell repertoires in COVID-19. Overall study: From the United States, Italy and Spain came samples of acute and convalescent COVID-19.

Categorization into cohorts depended on clinical history that participants reported. Two negative PCRs, clearance, or symptom resolution were required of recovered Cohort 3 donors. The sequenced sample consisted of PBMCs or T cells enriched from blood (not recorded which). V and J are TRBV19 and TRBJ1-1, with TRBD1 as a possible D gene (5 bases). The receptor was derived from a woman between 45 and 60 years old who had recovered from COVID-19. CDR3 DNA: TGTGCCAGTAGTATCTACTCGGGGGATGGAAACACTGAAGCTTTCTTT. Its translation: CASSIYSGDGNTEAFF.